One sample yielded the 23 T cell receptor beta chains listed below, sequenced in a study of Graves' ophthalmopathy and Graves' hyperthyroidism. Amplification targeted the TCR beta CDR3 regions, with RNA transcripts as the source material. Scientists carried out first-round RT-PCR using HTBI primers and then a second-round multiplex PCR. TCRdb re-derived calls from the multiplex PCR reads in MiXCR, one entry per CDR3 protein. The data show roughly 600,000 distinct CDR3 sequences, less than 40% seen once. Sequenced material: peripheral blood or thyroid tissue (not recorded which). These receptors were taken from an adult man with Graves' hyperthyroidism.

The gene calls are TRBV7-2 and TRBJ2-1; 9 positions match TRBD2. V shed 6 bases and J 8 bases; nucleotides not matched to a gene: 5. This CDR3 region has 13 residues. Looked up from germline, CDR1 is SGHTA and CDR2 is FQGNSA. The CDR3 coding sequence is TGTGCCAGCAGTGGACTAGCGATGGATGAGCAGTTCTTC. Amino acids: CASSGLAMDEQFF.

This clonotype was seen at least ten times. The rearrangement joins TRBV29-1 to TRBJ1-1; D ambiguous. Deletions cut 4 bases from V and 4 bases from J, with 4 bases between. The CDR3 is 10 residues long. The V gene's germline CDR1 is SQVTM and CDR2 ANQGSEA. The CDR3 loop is CSVGSTEAFF. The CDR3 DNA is TGCAGCGTTGGGTCCACTGAAGCTTTCTTT.

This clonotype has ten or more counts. CDR3 loop: CASSQEIRGGTEAFF. In DNA form, the CDR3 reads TGCGCCAGCAGTCAAGAGATCAGGGGGGGCACTGAAGCTTTCTTT. The V and J genes are TRBV5-1 and TRBJ1-1; 7 nucleotides line up with TRBD1. Germline V gene lookup returns CDR1 SGHRS and CDR2 YFSETQ. The trim removed 5 bases at V and 4 bases at J, leaving 11 bases unmatched. The CDR3 has 15 amino acids.

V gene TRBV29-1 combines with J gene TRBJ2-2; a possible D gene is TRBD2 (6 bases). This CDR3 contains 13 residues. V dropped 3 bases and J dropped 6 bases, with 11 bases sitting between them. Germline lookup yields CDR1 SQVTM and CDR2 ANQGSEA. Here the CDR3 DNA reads TGCAGCGTTGATCCCGGGAGCCCCGGGGAGCTGTTTTTT. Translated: CSVDPGSPGELFF.

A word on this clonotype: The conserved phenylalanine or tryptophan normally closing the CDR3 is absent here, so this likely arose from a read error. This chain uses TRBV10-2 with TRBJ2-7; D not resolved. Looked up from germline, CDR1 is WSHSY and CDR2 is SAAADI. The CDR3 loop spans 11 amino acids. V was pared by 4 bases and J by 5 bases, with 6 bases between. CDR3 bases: TGCGCCAGCAGTGGACTGGACGAGCAGTACCTC. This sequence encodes CASSGLDEQYL.

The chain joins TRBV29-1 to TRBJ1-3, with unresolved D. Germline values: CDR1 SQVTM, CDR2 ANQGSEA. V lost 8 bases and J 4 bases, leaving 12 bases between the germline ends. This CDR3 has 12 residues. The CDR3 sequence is CSLALGGNTIYF. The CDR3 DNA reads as TGCAGCTTAGCGCTAGGCGGAAACACCATATATTTT. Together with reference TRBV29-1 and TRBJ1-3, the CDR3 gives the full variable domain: SAVISQKPSRDICQRGTSLTIQCQVDSQVTMMFWYRQQPGQSLTLIATANQGSEATYESGFVIDKFPISRPNLTFSTLTVSNMSPEDSSIYLCSLALGGNTIYFGEGSWLTVV.

The CDR3 region has the DNA TGCAGCGTTGTGAAAGGCAGGGGGACCGGTGAAAAACTGTTTTTT. This translates into CSVVKGRGTGEKLFF. This rearrangement joins TRBV29-1 to TRBJ1-4; 7 bases match TRBD1. The J segment lost 7 bases and the V segment lost 4 bases, leaving 12 bases of the junction unmatched. Germline assignment: CDR1 SQVTM and CDR2 ANQGSEA. The CDR3 is made up of 15 amino acids.

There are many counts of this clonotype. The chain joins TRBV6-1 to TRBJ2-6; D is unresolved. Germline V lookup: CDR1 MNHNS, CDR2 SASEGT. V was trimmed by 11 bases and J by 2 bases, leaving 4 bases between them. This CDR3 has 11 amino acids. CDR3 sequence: CAATGANVLTF. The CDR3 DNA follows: TGTGCCGCCACTGGGGCCAACGTCCTGACTTTC.

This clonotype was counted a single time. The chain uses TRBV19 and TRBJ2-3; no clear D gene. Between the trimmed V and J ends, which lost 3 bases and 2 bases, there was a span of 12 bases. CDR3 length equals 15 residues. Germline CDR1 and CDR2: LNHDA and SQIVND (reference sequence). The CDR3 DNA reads TGTGCCAGTAGTATTGGGCAGATTGTCACAGATACGCAGTATTTT. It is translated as CASSIGQIVTDTQYF.

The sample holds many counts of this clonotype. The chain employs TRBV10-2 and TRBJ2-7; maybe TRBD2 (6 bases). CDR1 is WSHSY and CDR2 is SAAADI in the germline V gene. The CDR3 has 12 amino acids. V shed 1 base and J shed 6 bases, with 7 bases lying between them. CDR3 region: CASSELGGEQYF. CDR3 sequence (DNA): TGCGCCAGCAGTGAGTTGGGGGGCGAGCAGTACTTC.

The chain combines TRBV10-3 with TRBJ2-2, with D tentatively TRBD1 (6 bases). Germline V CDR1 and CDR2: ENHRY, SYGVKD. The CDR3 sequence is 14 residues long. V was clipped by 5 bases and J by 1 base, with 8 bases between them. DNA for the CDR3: TGTGCCATCAGTCCGGGACAGAACACCGGGGAGCTGTTTTTT. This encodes CAISPGQNTGELFF.

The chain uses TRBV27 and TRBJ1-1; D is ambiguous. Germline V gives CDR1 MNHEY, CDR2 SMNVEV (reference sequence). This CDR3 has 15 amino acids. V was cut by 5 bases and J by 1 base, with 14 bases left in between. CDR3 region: CASSPYRLANTEAFF. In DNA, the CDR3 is TGTGCCAGCAGTCCGTACAGACTCGCGAACACTGAAGCTTTCTTT.

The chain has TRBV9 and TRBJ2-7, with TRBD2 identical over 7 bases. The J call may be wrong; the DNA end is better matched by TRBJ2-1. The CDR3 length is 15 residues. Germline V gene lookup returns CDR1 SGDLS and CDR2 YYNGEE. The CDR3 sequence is CASSVGGGLPNEQFF. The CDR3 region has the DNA TGTGCCAGCAGCGTAGGGGGAGGGTTACCCAATGAGCAGTTCTTC.

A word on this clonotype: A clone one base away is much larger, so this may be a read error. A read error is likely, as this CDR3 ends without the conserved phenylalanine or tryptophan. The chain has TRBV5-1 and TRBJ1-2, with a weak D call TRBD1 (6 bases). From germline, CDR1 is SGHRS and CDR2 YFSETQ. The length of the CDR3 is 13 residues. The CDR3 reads CASRRQVNYGYTL. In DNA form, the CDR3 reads TGTGCCAGCAGAAGACAGGTAAACTATGGCTACACCCTC.

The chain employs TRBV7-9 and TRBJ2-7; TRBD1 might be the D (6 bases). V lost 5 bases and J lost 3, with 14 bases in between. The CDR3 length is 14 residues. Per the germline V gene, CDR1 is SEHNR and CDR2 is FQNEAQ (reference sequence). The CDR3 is CASSARQASYEQYF. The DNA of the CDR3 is TGTGCCAGCAGCGCCAGACAGGCGAGCTACGAGCAGTACTTC.

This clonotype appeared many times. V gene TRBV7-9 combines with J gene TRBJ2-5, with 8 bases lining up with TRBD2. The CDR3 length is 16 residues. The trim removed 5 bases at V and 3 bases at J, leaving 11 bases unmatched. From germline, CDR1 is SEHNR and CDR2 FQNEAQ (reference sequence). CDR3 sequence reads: CASSHPVDSGEETQYF. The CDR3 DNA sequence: TGTGCCAGCAGCCACCCGGTCGATAGCGGGGAAGAGACCCAGTACTTC.

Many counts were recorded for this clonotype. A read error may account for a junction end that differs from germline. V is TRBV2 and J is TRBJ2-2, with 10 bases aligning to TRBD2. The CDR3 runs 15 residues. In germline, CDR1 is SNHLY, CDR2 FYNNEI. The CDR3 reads CASSESGRETGELSF. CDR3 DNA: TGTGCCAGCAGCGAAAGCGGGAGGGAGACCGGGGAGCTGTCTTTT. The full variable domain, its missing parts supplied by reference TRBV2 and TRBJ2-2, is EPEVTQTPSHQVTQMGQEVILRCVPISNHLYFYWYRQILGQKVEFLVSFYNNEISEKSEIFDDQFSVERPDGSNFTLKIRSTKLEDSAMYFCASSESGRETGELSFGEGSRLTVL.

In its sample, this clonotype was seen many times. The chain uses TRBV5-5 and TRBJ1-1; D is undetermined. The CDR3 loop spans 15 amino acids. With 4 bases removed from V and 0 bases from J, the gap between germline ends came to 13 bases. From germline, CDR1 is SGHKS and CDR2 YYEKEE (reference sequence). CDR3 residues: CASSPRSQVNTEAFF. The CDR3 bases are TGTGCCAGCAGCCCACGTTCGCAGGTGAACACTGAAGCTTTCTTT. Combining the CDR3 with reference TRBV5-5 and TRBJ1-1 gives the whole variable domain DAGVTQSPTHLIKTRGQQVTLRCSPISGHKSVSWYQQVLGQGPQFIFQYYEKEERGRGNFPDRFSARQFPNYSSELNVNALLLGDSALYLCASSPRSQVNTEAFFGQGTRLTVV.

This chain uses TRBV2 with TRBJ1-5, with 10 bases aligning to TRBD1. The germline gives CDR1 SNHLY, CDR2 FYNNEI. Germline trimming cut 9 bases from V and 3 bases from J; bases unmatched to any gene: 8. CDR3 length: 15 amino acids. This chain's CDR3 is CASLPGQGTNQPQHF. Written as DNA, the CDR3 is TGTGCCAGTTTGCCGGGACAGGGGACCAATCAGCCCCAGCATTTT.

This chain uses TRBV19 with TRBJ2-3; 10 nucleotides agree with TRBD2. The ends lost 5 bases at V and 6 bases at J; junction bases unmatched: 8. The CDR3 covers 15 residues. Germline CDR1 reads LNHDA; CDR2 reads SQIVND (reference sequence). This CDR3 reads CASSVWLAGADTQYF. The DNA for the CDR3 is TGTGCCAGTAGTGTGTGGCTAGCGGGAGCGGATACGCAGTATTTT.

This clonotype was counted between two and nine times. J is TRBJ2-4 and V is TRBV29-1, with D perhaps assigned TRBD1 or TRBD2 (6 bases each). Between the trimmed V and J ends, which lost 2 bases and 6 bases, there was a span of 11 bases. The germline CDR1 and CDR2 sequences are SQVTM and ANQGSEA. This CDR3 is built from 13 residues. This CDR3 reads CSVEMGGRNIQYF. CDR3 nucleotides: TGCAGCGTTGAAATGGGGGGCAGAAACATTCAGTACTTC.

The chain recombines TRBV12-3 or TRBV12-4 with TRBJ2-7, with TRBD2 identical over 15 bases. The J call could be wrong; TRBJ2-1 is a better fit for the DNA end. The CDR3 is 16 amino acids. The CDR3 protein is CASRAPGLAGGGEQFF. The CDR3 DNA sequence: TGTGCCAGCAGGGCGCCGGGACTAGCGGGAGGTGGGGAGCAGTTCTTC.

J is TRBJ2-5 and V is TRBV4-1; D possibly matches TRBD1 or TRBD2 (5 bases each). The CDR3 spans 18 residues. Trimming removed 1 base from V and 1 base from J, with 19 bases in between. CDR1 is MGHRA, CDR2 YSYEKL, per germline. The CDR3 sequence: CASSQVISGTDIQETQYF. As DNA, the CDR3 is TGCGCCAGCAGCCAAGTTATATCAGGGACCGACATCCAAGAGACCCAGTACTTC.